This entry features one T cell receptor (beta chain) sequence. As yet, its antigen is unknown. These data originate in a study of T cells after yellow fever vaccination. The study's findings and limits: Just a small share of clonotypes turned up in the CD4 compartment as well as the CD8 compartment. Abundant clonotypes (contaminants from the bulk population) could be present in FACS-sorted repertoires.

V shed 0 bases and J shed 5 bases, with 14 bases lying between them. Germline V gene data show CDR1 as SQVTM and CDR2 as ANQGSEA. The CDR3 covers 14 residues. TCRdb re-called the 5' RACE reads with MiXCR, one entry per CDR3 protein. The sample holds a few hundred thousand distinct CDR3 sequences, approximately 10% seen once. Specimen: CD4+ T cells sorted from PBMCs, collected 5 days after the yellow fever booster vaccination. This TCR was sampled from a man between 18 and 29 years old who received the YFV17D yellow fever vaccine. The V gene is TRBV29-1, the J gene TRBJ2-7, with D perhaps matching TRBD2 (6 bases). The CDR3 loop reads CSVEDRGRMDEQYV. The CDR3 DNA sequence: TGCAGCGTTGAAGATCGGGGGAGAATGGACGAGCAGTACGTC.